These 17 T cell receptor beta chains were all obtained from the same sample, sequenced in a study of cytomegalovirus exposure and HLA in healthy donors. Amplification used 60 Vbeta primers and 13 Jbeta primers. Assay used: immunoSEQ multiplex PCR; TCRdb lists only in-frame clones, some missing. The sample shows roughly 200,000 clones, approximately 78% of them seen only once. The material sequenced was PBMCs. The receptor set was obtained from a woman in her 40s in good health and CMV-seronegative.

Here the CDR3 reads CASSEWGSEQTDTQYF. The DNA for the CDR3 is TGTGCCAGCAGTGAATGGGGCTCTGAACAGACAGATACGCAGTATTTT. The chain recombines TRBV2 with TRBJ2-3; D is possibly TRBD1 (5 bases). V dropped 2 bases and J dropped 3 bases, with 15 bases sitting between them. Germline CDR1 reads SNHLY; CDR2 reads FYNNEI. This CDR3 has 16 residues.

The genes are TRBV4-1 and TRBJ1-4; 7 bases fit TRBD1. With V trimmed by 0 bases and J by 8 bases, 9 bases remained unmatched. The CDR3 loop spans 16 amino acids. Germline loops: CDR1 MGHRA, CDR2 YSYEKL. CDR3 residues: CASSQDNPGGWEKLFF. The CDR3 nucleotides read TGCGCCAGCAGCCAAGATAACCCAGGGGGGTGGGAAAAACTGTTTTTT.

This chain joins TRBV29-1 and TRBJ2-7, with D tentatively TRBD2 (5 bases). Germline V CDR1 and CDR2: SQVTM, ANQGSEA. Trimming took off 7 bases at V and 0 bases at J, with 10 bases between the two ends. The CDR3 runs 12 residues. For the CDR3, the DNA is TGCAGCGCCACACTAGTCTCCTACGAGCAGTACTTC. Protein sequence: CSATLVSYEQYF.

J is TRBJ2-7 and V is TRBV7-9; D call uncertain. The CDR3 consists of 12 residues. The germline gives CDR1 SEHNR, CDR2 FQNEAQ (reference sequence). Trimming took 5 bases from V and 0 from J, leaving 5 bases between them. CDR3 sequence (DNA): TGTGCCAGCAGCCCCCTCTCCTACGAGCAGTACTTC. Amino acids: CASSPLSYEQYF.

The chain joins TRBV5-6 to TRBJ1-2; TRBD1 matches at 7 bases. Germline lookup yields CDR1 SGHDT and CDR2 YYEEEE. There are 13 residues in the CDR3. With 3 bases clipped from V and 8 bases from J, the junction kept 7 bases outside the gene matches. The CDR3 loop is CASSYRGMGGYTF. The CDR3 nucleotides are TGTGCCAGCAGCTACAGGGGCATGGGAGGCTACACCTTC.

The chain combines TRBV30 with TRBJ1-4; maybe TRBD1 (5 bases). The CDR3 runs 12 residues. V was pared by 3 bases and J by 8 bases, with 10 bases between. The V gene's germline CDR1 is GTSNPN and CDR2 SVGIG (reference sequence). This CDR3 reads CAWREDSEKLFF. The CDR3 DNA follows: TGTGCCTGGAGAGAAGACAGCGAAAAACTGTTTTTT.

The table lists this clone with a few counts. The chain has TRBV19 and TRBJ2-5; D ambiguous. The germline gives CDR1 LNHDA, CDR2 SQIVND (reference sequence). The CDR3 length is 13 residues. Trimming took off 3 bases at V and 4 bases at J, with 9 bases between the two ends. The DNA of the CDR3 is TGTGCCAGTAGTATGTATTCGGGAGAGACCCAGTACTTC. Residues: CASSMYSGETQYF.

The V gene is TRBV9, the J gene TRBJ1-1, with TRBD1 identical over 8 bases. Trimming removed 6 bases from V and 1 base from J; junction bases left unmatched: 5. Germline V CDR1 and CDR2: SGDLS, YYNGEE. The CDR3 runs to 14 residues. The CDR3 DNA reads as TGTGCCAGCACCCGACAGGGGAGGAACACTGAAGCTTTCTTT. Encoded protein: CASTRQGRNTEAFF. The entire variable domain, with the rest obtained from reference TRBV9 and TRBJ1-1, is as follows: DSGVTQTPKHLITATGQRVTLRCSPRSGDLSVYWYQQSLDQGLQFLIQYYNGEERAKGNILERFSAQQFPDLHSELNLSSLELGDSALYFCASTRQGRNTEAFFGQGTRLTVV.

The chain has TRBV11-2 and TRBJ1-1; 8 positions agree with TRBD1. V lost 1 base to trimming and J lost 8 bases; unmatched junction nucleotides: 9. CDR1 and CDR2 (germline): SGHAT, FQNNGV. This CDR3 has 15 residues. DNA for the CDR3: TGTGCCAGCAGCTTAGTCGGGACAGGAAAGAGCGAAGCTTTCTTT. This sequence encodes CASSLVGTGKSEAFF.

V gene TRBV28 combines with J gene TRBJ1-5; 7 bases align to TRBD1. Germline V gene data show CDR1 as MDHEN and CDR2 as SYDVKM. The trim removed 2 bases at V and 2 bases at J, leaving 3 bases unmatched. The CDR3 is made up of 15 amino acids. The CDR3 DNA reads TGTGCCAGCAGTTTACCAGGGGGAGGCAATCAGCCCCAGCATTTT. Protein product: CASSLPGGGNQPQHF.

The gene calls are TRBV5-4 and TRBJ2-5; perhaps TRBD2 as D (6 bases). Germline assignment: CDR1 SGHNT and CDR2 YYREEE (reference sequence). V dropped 4 bases and J dropped 2 bases, with 9 bases sitting between them. This CDR3 contains 13 residues. The DNA of the CDR3 is TGTGCCAGCAGCGCCGGGACTCAAGAGACCCAGTACTTC. Amino acid sequence: CASSAGTQETQYF.

In this sample, this clone turned up a few times. CDR3 coding DNA: TGTGCCAGTCAGACAGACGTCAACTATGGCTACACCTTC. Protein: CASQTDVNYGYTF. The chain recombines TRBV19 with TRBJ1-2; perhaps TRBD1 as D (5 bases). Germline-derived CDR1 and CDR2 are LNHDA and SQIVND (reference sequence). The V and J ends lost 8 bases and 2 bases respectively, with 12 bases between them. The length of the CDR3 is 13 residues.

This chain uses TRBV2 with TRBJ2-2; D is uncertain. The ends were cut back, 8 bases at V and 1 base at J, with 17 bases in the middle. This CDR3 is built from 16 residues. Germline values: CDR1 SNHLY, CDR2 FYNNEI. CDR3 DNA: TGTGCCAGCTATCCCCCAAGAGCGTTGAACACCGGGGAGCTGTTTTTT. This gives the protein CASYPPRALNTGELFF.

This chain links TRBV6-6 with TRBJ1-2; weak D call: TRBD1 (6 bases). In germline, CDR1 is MNHNY, CDR2 SVGAGI (reference sequence). The CDR3 has 14 amino acids. The ends were cut back, 4 bases at V and 4 bases at J, with 13 bases in the middle. CDR3 protein: CASSSGVYSYGYTF. The DNA of the CDR3 is TGTGCCAGCAGTTCAGGGGTTTATAGCTATGGCTACACCTTC.

This clone was seen only once. This chain connects TRBV27 to TRBJ2-7, with a tentative D call TRBD1 (5 bases). The CDR3 totals 16 residues. CDR1 and CDR2 from the germline V gene are MNHEY and SMNVEV (reference sequence). The V end lost 3 bases, the J end lost 1 base, and 16 bases lay between the germline ends. CDR3 protein: CASSFSQGEASYEQYF. The CDR3 DNA sequence: TGTGCCAGCAGTTTTTCTCAGGGTGAAGCGTCCTACGAGCAGTACTTC.

This chain uses TRBV11-3 with TRBJ2-2; tentatively, D is TRBD2 (5 bases). V lost 6 bases and J lost 7, with 21 bases in between. Germline loops: CDR1 SGHNT, CDR2 YENEEA. This CDR3 is 16 amino acids long. This CDR3 reads CASSPREGRDGGELFF. Written as DNA, the CDR3 is TGTGCCAGCAGTCCCCGGGAAGGGCGAGATGGCGGGGAGCTGTTTTTT.

The rearrangement links TRBV28 to TRBJ1-5; no firm D call. The CDR3 is 13 amino acids. Germline CDR1 reads MDHEN; CDR2 reads SYDVKM. Trimming removed 6 bases at V and 4 bases at J, with 10 bases between. CDR3 nucleotides: TGTGCCAGCAGCTACGTCCGGAATCAGCCCCAGCATTTT. It specifies CASSYVRNQPQHF.